These 5 T cell receptor beta chains originate from one sample sequenced in a study of T cell repertoires in cytomegalovirus infection. No antigen has been assigned to these receptors. From the reads, TCRdb called clonotypes with MiXCR, one entry per CDR3 protein. The sample holds approximately 1,000,000 distinct CDR3 sequences, 31% seen once. The starting material was cultured CD8+ T cells from PBMCs, obtained from culture after CMV antigen stimulation. The receptors were sampled from a human donor in good health (CMV status not recorded). Some clones in this sample may be carry-over from other donors' samples.

This clonotype was counted a few times. V gene TRBV11-3 combines with J gene TRBJ2-1; D is uncertain. The CDR3 loop spans 12 amino acids. CDR1 is SGHNT, CDR2 YENEEA, per germline. The V gene lost 4 bases and the J gene lost 8 bases, with 9 bases spanning the gap. The CDR3 region has the DNA TGTGCCAGCAGCTCGAGTTGGGATGAGCAGTTCTTC. Its protein product is CASSSSWDEQFF.

The gene calls are TRBV28 and TRBJ2-1; D is uncertain. CDR1 is MDHEN and CDR2 is SYDVKM in the germline V gene. CDR3 length: 14 residues. V was cut by 4 bases and J by 4 bases, with 11 bases left in between. The CDR3 sequence: CASSSADGYNEQFF. The CDR3 DNA reads as TGTGCCAGCAGTTCAGCTGACGGGTACAATGAGCAGTTCTTC.

There are many counts of this clonotype. This rearrangement joins TRBV7-9 to TRBJ2-1, with 8 bases matching TRBD1. The junction had 11 bases not matched to a gene; V was cut back by 5 bases and J by 8 bases. The length of the CDR3 is 15 residues. Looked up from germline, CDR1 is SEHNR and CDR2 is FQNEAQ (reference sequence). This CDR3 is CASSPPDRALDEQFF. The CDR3 DNA reads TGTGCCAGCAGCCCTCCGGACAGGGCTCTTGATGAGCAGTTCTTC.

The sample holds a few counts of this clonotype. The J gene is TRBJ2-3, the V gene TRBV7-3; TRBD2 agrees at 8 bases. Germline values: CDR1 SGHTA, CDR2 FQGTGA. There are 16 residues in the CDR3. V lost 5 bases to trimming and J lost 0 bases; unmatched junction nucleotides: 7. The CDR3 bases are TGTGCCAGCAGCCCAGGCGGGGGGCTGAGCACAGATACGCAGTATTTT. Residues: CASSPGGGLSTDTQYF.

The chain couples TRBV2 to TRBJ1-1; D remains ambiguous. V lost 2 bases and J lost 4, with 8 bases in between. Per germline, CDR1 SNHLY and CDR2 FYNNEI. This CDR3 region has 13 residues. The chain's CDR3 is CASSESQITEAFF. The CDR3 region has the DNA TGTGCCAGCAGTGAATCACAGATCACTGAAGCTTTCTTT.